A single sample is the source of the 26 T cell receptor beta chains below, sequenced in a study of vaccination and CD4 T cells after COVID-19 (dated by TCRdb to between 2021 and 2022). In the paper's terms, the treatment or condition label means: roughly ten-day PBMC culture with coronavirus spike peptide pools or control peptides (ViraFEST assay). Libraries were built with PCR. Instrument on record: Illumina iSeq 100. At the Johns Hopkins FTIC core, DNA from the cultured CD4+ T cells underwent TCR sequencing with the Oncomine TCR Beta short-read assay. The raw public reads went through TCRdb reprocessing: fastp at Q25, MiXCR clone calling, in-frame beta chains kept. Identical CDR3 protein sequences are pooled into one entry, listed with their most common genes and DNA. This sample holds approximately 8,000 distinct CDR3 sequences; just over 70% were observed only once. The top ten constitute approximately 40% of the sample.

These receptors' targets are unknown. The sequencing sample was made of CD4+ T cells from blood, cultured in vitro. The origin of the receptors is a human donor who had recovered from COVID-19.

V and J are TRBV20-1 and TRBJ2-7; possible D gene TRBD1, 6 bases. TRBJ2-5 explains the end of the DNA better; the J call may be wrong. Germline CDR1 reads DFQATT; CDR2 reads SNEGSKA (reference sequence). The length of the CDR3 is 16 residues. CDR3 sequence (DNA): TGCAGTGCCACGCCCCGGCCGCGATACAGGGAGGAGACCCAGTACTTC. Amino acids: CSATPRPRYREETQYF.

This clonotype has only a few counts. This chain connects TRBV20-1 to TRBJ1-2, with D unclear. Looked up from germline, CDR1 is DFQATT and CDR2 is SNEGSKA (reference sequence). The CDR3 is made up of 13 amino acids. Trimming removed 2 bases from V and 5 bases from J, with 12 bases in between. CDR3 region: CSARLQTGYGYTF. The DNA of the CDR3 is TGCAGTGCTAGACTGCAGACCGGGTATGGCTACACCTTC.

The CDR3 spells CASSEDMGSGQPQHF. CDR3 bases: TGTGCCAGCAGTGAAGATATGGGGTCAGGGCAGCCCCAGCATTTT. The chain joins TRBV2 to TRBJ1-5; D perhaps matches TRBD1 (5 bases). This CDR3 has 15 amino acids. Germline CDR1 reads SNHLY; CDR2 reads FYNNEI. Trimming shortened V by 1 base and J by 7 bases, and 14 bases separated the two germline ends.

Only a few counts were recorded for this clonotype. V is TRBV28 and J is TRBJ1-2; D gene unclear. This CDR3 region has 14 residues. V was pared by 4 bases and J by 2 bases, with 11 bases between. In germline, CDR1 is MDHEN, CDR2 SYDVKM. CDR3 sequence: CASSSVPGNYGYTF. The DNA of the CDR3 is TGTGCCAGCAGTTCGGTTCCGGGAAACTATGGCTACACCTTC.

This clonotype came up a few times. The rearrangement links TRBV7-9 to TRBJ1-6; D might be TRBD1 (5 bases). V dropped 8 bases and J dropped 6 bases, with 26 bases sitting between them. Germline CDR1 and CDR2: SEHNR and FQNEAQ (reference sequence). This CDR3 comprises 18 residues. This CDR3 reads CASAPPFRVSGGNSPLHF. The CDR3 DNA is TGTGCCAGCGCTCCTCCGTTCAGGGTCTCGGGGGGTAATTCACCCCTCCACTTT.

The sample holds a few counts of this clonotype. The rearrangement uses TRBV19 and TRBJ1-5; D gene uncertain. The germline CDR1 and CDR2 sequences are LNHDA and SQIVND (reference sequence). The CDR3 runs 14 residues. Between the trimmed V and J ends, which lost 0 bases and 11 bases, there was a span of 14 bases. CDR3 DNA: TGTGCCAGTAGTATAGATCAAACAGCCACGGCCCAGCATTTT. It encodes CASSIDQTATAQHF.

J is TRBJ1-4 and V is TRBV7-2, with 7 bases that match TRBD1. V was pared by 3 bases and J by 8 bases, with 9 bases of the junction left unmatched. The CDR3 has 15 amino acids. The germline CDR1 and CDR2 sequences are SGHTA and FQGNSA. The CDR3 spells CASSLQAGGREKLFF. The CDR3 DNA follows: TGTGCCAGCAGCTTGCAGGCAGGGGGGCGGGAAAAACTGTTTTTT.

This rearrangement joins TRBV11-2 to TRBJ1-6; D unresolved. The CDR3 runs to 16 residues. The V gene's germline CDR1 is SGHAT and CDR2 FQNNGV. V was cut by 0 bases and J by 7 bases, with 13 bases left in between. The CDR3 here is CASSLDRGGRNSPLHF. The CDR3 DNA follows: TGTGCCAGCAGCTTAGACCGGGGAGGGAGGAATTCACCCCTCCACTTT.

The rearrangement links TRBV19 to TRBJ2-7; a weak D match, TRBD2 (6 bases). The CDR3 is 13 amino acids. Deletions cut 6 bases from V and 6 bases from J, with 15 bases between. The germline gives CDR1 LNHDA, CDR2 SQIVND (reference sequence). The CDR3 DNA sequence: TGTGCCAGTAGCTTACGGGACTCCCTCGAGCAGTACTTC. It codes for CASSLRDSLEQYF.

J is TRBJ1-1 and V is TRBV20-1; maybe TRBD1 (5 bases). Germline-derived CDR1 and CDR2 are DFQATT and SNEGSKA (reference sequence). The CDR3 has 13 amino acids. With 5 bases removed from V and 4 bases from J, the gap between germline ends came to 14 bases. Here the CDR3 reads CSAWDSYGTEAFF. CDR3 DNA: TGCAGTGCTTGGGACTCCTACGGCACTGAAGCTTTCTTT.

This clonotype was counted once. The chain couples TRBV6-1 to TRBJ2-7; TRBD2 matches 8 bases. V shed 5 bases and J 2 bases; nucleotides not matched to a gene: 5. Per germline, CDR1 MNHNS and CDR2 SASEGT. The CDR3 loop spans 14 amino acids. DNA for the CDR3: TGTGCCAGCAGTACCCGGGAGGGGGCCTACGAGCAGTACTTC. Translating gives CASSTREGAYEQYF.

The chain combines TRBV7-9 with TRBJ1-5; D is possibly TRBD1 (6 bases). The CDR3 contains 13 residues. Germline V CDR1 and CDR2: SEHNR, FQNEAQ (reference sequence). The V gene lost 5 bases and the J gene lost 11 bases, with 16 bases spanning the gap. The CDR3 loop is CASSLGERTAQHF. The CDR3 DNA sequence: TGTGCCAGCAGCCTCGGGGAGAGGACAGCCCAGCATTTT.

This clonotype was seen a few times. The chain joins TRBV2 to TRBJ1-2; maybe TRBD1 (5 bases). Trimming left V 6 bases short and J 1 base short, with 12 bases between. This CDR3 is built from 14 residues. CDR1 SNHLY and CDR2 FYNNEI come from the germline V gene. CDR3 in amino acids: CASRPWDVNYGYTF. Here the CDR3 DNA reads TGTGCCAGCAGGCCCTGGGACGTTAACTATGGCTACACCTTC.

The chain uses TRBV30 and TRBJ1-1; possibly TRBD1 for D (6 bases). The germline V gene encodes CDR1 GTSNPN and CDR2 SVGIG (reference sequence). With 1 base removed from V and 6 bases from J, the gap between germline ends came to 12 bases. The CDR3 totals 13 residues. The CDR3 coding sequence is TGTGCCTGGAGTGGACAGGCCAACGCTGAAGCTTTCTTT. Protein product: CAWSGQANAEAFF.

The chain joins TRBV18 to TRBJ1-2; D is possibly TRBD1 (5 bases). Germline CDR1 and CDR2: KGHSH and LQKENI. The CDR3 extends over 14 amino acids. The ends were cut back, 0 bases at V and 6 bases at J, with 11 bases in the middle. The CDR3 nucleotides are TGTGCCAGCTCACCACCGGGGCTAACTGATGGCTACACCTTC. The encoded protein is CASSPPGLTDGYTF.

The V and J genes are TRBV2 and TRBJ1-2; D not certain. Germline loops: CDR1 SNHLY, CDR2 FYNNEI. CDR3 size: 13 residues. With 1 base removed from V and 8 bases from J, the gap between germline ends came to 11 bases. CDR3 amino acids: CASSEDVGSGYTF. CDR3 DNA sequence: TGTGCCAGCAGTGAAGATGTGGGTAGCGGCTACACCTTC. The full variable domain, in which reference TRBV2 and TRBJ1-2 provide the parts outside the CDR3, is EPEVTQTPSHQVTQMGQEVILRCVPISNHLYFYWYRQILGQKVEFLVSFYNNEISEKSEIFDDQFSVERPDGSNFTLKIRSTKLEDSAMYFCASSEDVGSGYTFGSGTRLTVV.

The rearrangement uses TRBV10-2 and TRBJ2-2; 9 nucleotides align to TRBD1. The CDR3 covers 15 residues. Germline CDR1 reads WSHSY; CDR2 reads SAAADI. Unmatched junction bases numbered 6, after V lost 9 bases and J lost 1 base. The CDR3 DNA reads TGCGCCAGAAGACTGGGACAGGGGAACACCGGGGAGCTGTTTTTT. Amino acids: CARRLGQGNTGELFF.

This clonotype came up a few times. The chain employs TRBV27 and TRBJ1-2; D is unclear. Trimming stripped 3 bases from V and 8 bases from J, with 16 bases between. CDR3 length equals 14 residues. Per germline, CDR1 MNHEY and CDR2 SMNVEV (reference sequence). CDR3 coding DNA: TGTGCCAGCAGTTTCGGCAACCTCAAGGAAGGCTACACCTTC. Amino acid sequence: CASSFGNLKEGYTF.

The chain couples TRBV18 to TRBJ1-6; unclear D gene. V lost 2 bases to trimming and J lost 9 bases, with 11 bases between them. This CDR3 is 14 amino acids long. In germline, CDR1 is KGHSH, CDR2 LQKENI. This CDR3 is CASSPAGQPSPLHF. The CDR3 DNA sequence: TGTGCCAGCTCACCAGCTGGGCAACCTTCACCCCTCCACTTT.

The chain recombines TRBV7-2 with TRBJ1-3; TRBD1 might be the D (6 bases). Between the trimmed V and J ends, which lost 9 bases and 8 bases, there was a span of 17 bases. This CDR3 comprises 13 residues. CDR1 is SGHTA and CDR2 is FQGNSA in the germline V gene. The chain's CDR3 is CASKGGSLDTIYF. CDR3 nucleotide sequence: TGTGCCAGTAAGGGGGGCAGTCTCGACACCATATATTTT.

The gene calls are TRBV30 and TRBJ1-5, with D uncertain. V lost 0 bases, J lost 7 bases, and 16 bases lay in between. The CDR3 contains 15 residues. Germline V gene sequence: CDR1 GTSNPN, CDR2 SVGIG (reference sequence). As DNA, the CDR3 is TGTGCCTGGAGTGTACGTGGACGGGGTCGACAGCCCCAGCATTTT. The encoded protein is CAWSVRGRGRQPQHF.

V usage is TRBV7-3 and J usage is TRBJ2-5; no reliable D call. V lost 5 bases to trimming and J lost 3 bases, with 10 bases between them. There are 13 residues in the CDR3. Per germline, CDR1 SGHTA and CDR2 FQGTGA. This CDR3 reads CASSVLKEETQYF. CDR3 DNA sequence: TGTGCCAGCAGCGTCCTTAAGGAAGAGACCCAGTACTTC.

Turning to this clonotype: The conserved phenylalanine or tryptophan is not found at the CDR3 terminus, so this likely reflects a read error. The chain employs TRBV7-8 and TRBJ1-1; D is unclear. This CDR3 has 11 amino acids. V lost 7 bases, J lost 1 base, and 4 bases lay in between. In germline, CDR1 is SGHVS, CDR2 FQNEAQ. CDR3 nucleotides: TGTGCCAGCAAGGGGAACACTGAAGCTTTCTTA. It is translated as CASKGNTEAFL.

This chain connects TRBV7-2 to TRBJ2-7; 12 nucleotides match TRBD2. V lost 5 bases to trimming and J lost 0 bases; unmatched junction nucleotides: 5. The germline gives CDR1 SGHTA, CDR2 FQGNSA. The CDR3 contains 16 residues. CDR3 sequence: CASSTPSGGASYEQYF. The CDR3 DNA reads TGTGCCAGCAGCACCCCTAGCGGGGGGGCCTCCTACGAGCAGTACTTC.

This CDR3 is CASSQRSGQGDYGYTF. The CDR3 DNA is TGCGCCAGCAGCCAACGTTCGGGGCAGGGAGACTATGGCTACACCTTC. The rearrangement links TRBV4-1 to TRBJ1-2; perhaps TRBD1 as D (5 bases). Trimming took 2 bases from V and 3 from J, leaving 16 bases between them. The CDR3 contains 16 residues. Germline CDR1 reads MGHRA; CDR2 reads YSYEKL.

The chain couples TRBV18 to TRBJ1-2; possible D gene TRBD1, 6 bases. CDR1 and CDR2 from the germline V gene are KGHSH and LQKENI. V was trimmed by 3 bases and J by 8 bases, leaving 19 bases between them. This CDR3 has 15 amino acids. The CDR3 DNA is TGTGCCAGCTCACCCCCCTTAAACAGGGAGAGGGGCTACACCTTC. Amino acid sequence: CASSPPLNRERGYTF.